The 27 T cell receptor beta chains presented below share a single source sample, sequenced in a study of blood T cell repertoires in COVID-19. Produced via immunoSEQ multiplex PCR; TCRdb's table is partial and in-frame only. The sample yields 300,000 to 500,000 clones, roughly 87% seen once. The sequenced sample was PBMCs or T cells enriched from blood (not recorded which). These TCRs come from a woman aged 40 to 50 with acute COVID-19.

The chain recombines TRBV3-1 (or the pseudogene TRBV3-2) with TRBJ2-1; 9 bases are a match to TRBD2. Germline V CDR1 and CDR2: LGHDT, YNNKEL (reference sequence). The J segment lost 6 bases and the V segment lost 4 bases, leaving 7 bases of the junction unmatched. The CDR3 spans 15 residues. CDR3 nucleotide sequence: TGTGCCAGCAGCCGTCTGGCGGGGGGGCCCAATGAGCAGTTCTTC. Translation: CASSRLAGGPNEQFF.

The chain employs TRBV2 and TRBJ2-6; 9 bases are a match to TRBD1. Per germline, CDR1 SNHLY and CDR2 FYNNEI. V lost 10 bases and J lost 0; bases outside the gene matches: 10. The CDR3 is 17 residues long. The DNA for the CDR3 is TGTGCCACCACCACCGCGACAGGGGGCTCTGGGGCCAACGTCCTGACTTTC. This sequence encodes CATTTATGGSGANVLTF.

The rearrangement links TRBV20-1 to TRBJ1-5; 12 bases are shared with TRBD1. The CDR3 sequence is 19 residues long. Germline V lookup: CDR1 DFQATT, CDR2 SNEGSKA (reference sequence). Trimming took 3 bases from V and 6 from J; bases not matched to a gene: 18. This CDR3 reads CSASGLGGGQGAPGQPQHF. In DNA, the CDR3 is TGCAGTGCTAGTGGGCTCGGTGGGGGACAGGGGGCGCCGGGTCAGCCCCAGCATTTT.

The chain carries TRBV7-8 and TRBJ2-2; 13 bases are shared with TRBD2. This CDR3 has 17 residues. Germline CDR1 reads SGHVS; CDR2 reads FQNEAQ. Trimming removed 6 bases from V and 0 bases from J; junction bases left unmatched: 4. The CDR3 sequence is CASSPGLAGPNTGELFF. CDR3 sequence (DNA): TGTGCCAGCAGTCCGGGACTAGCGGGGCCGAACACCGGGGAGCTGTTTTTT.

The chain combines TRBV10-3 with TRBJ1-5; 8 nucleotides line up with TRBD1. Trimming took 2 bases from V and 7 from J; bases not matched to a gene: 10. The CDR3 extends over 16 amino acids. CDR1 and CDR2 (germline): ENHRY, SYGVKD. The CDR3 loop is CAISEEDRAPGQPQHF. Written as DNA, the CDR3 is TGTGCCATCAGTGAGGAGGACAGGGCCCCCGGGCAGCCCCAGCATTTT.

The CDR3 DNA reads as TGTGCCATCAGTGAGGGGACAGGGATGTCCTACGAGCAGTACTTC. Protein: CAISEGTGMSYEQYF. This chain joins TRBV10-3 and TRBJ2-7; TRBD1 aligns across 9 bases. Germline V CDR1 and CDR2: ENHRY, SYGVKD. This CDR3 comprises 15 residues. The junction had 3 bases not matched to a gene; V was cut back by 2 bases and J by 1 base.

This clone was seen once. The chain uses TRBV6-1 and TRBJ2-3; TRBD2 agrees at 11 bases. The CDR3 is 17 residues long. Germline values: CDR1 MNHNS, CDR2 SASEGT. The junction had 9 bases not matched to a gene; V was cut back by 2 bases and J by 5 bases. Here the CDR3 reads CASSEFNSGGARDTQYF. Written as DNA, the CDR3 is TGTGCCAGCAGTGAATTTAATAGCGGGGGGGCTCGAGATACGCAGTATTTT.

The chain links TRBV20-1 to TRBJ2-5, with D unresolved. This CDR3 has 13 residues. V gave up 3 bases and J gave up 2 bases, with 10 bases separating them. Per germline, CDR1 DFQATT and CDR2 SNEGSKA (reference sequence). This CDR3 reads CSASLQDQETQYF. In DNA, the CDR3 is TGCAGTGCTAGTCTCCAGGATCAAGAGACCCAGTACTTC.

The chain couples TRBV7-2 to TRBJ1-2; tentative D call: TRBD1 (5 bases). V lost 2 bases and J 1 base, leaving 11 bases between the germline ends. CDR3 size: 15 residues. CDR1 is SGHTA, CDR2 FQGNSA, per germline. CDR3 amino acids: CASSLSGYLNYGYTF. DNA for the CDR3: TGTGCCAGCAGCTTATCAGGGTACCTTAACTATGGCTACACCTTC. The whole variable domain, filled in from reference TRBV7-2 and TRBJ1-2, reads GAGVSQSPSNKVTEKGKDVELRCDPISGHTALYWYRQSLGQGLEFLIYFQGNSAPDKSGLPSDRFSAERTGGSVSTLTIQRTQQEDSAVYLCASSLSGYLNYGYTFGSGTRLTVV.

The chain couples TRBV10-3 to TRBJ1-2; D is perhaps TRBD1 (6 bases). The V end was cut by 4 bases, the J end by 2 bases, with 14 bases between. This CDR3 spans 15 amino acids. From germline, CDR1 is ENHRY and CDR2 SYGVKD. The CDR3 sequence: CAISGGAGENYGYTF. The CDR3 coding sequence is TGTGCCATCAGTGGAGGGGCAGGGGAGAACTATGGCTACACCTTC.

The J gene is TRBJ1-2, the V gene TRBV19, with 7 bases lining up with TRBD1. This CDR3 is 15 amino acids long. J gave up 4 bases and V 2 bases, and 7 bases lay outside the gene matches. Germline CDR1 reads LNHDA; CDR2 reads SQIVND (reference sequence). The CDR3: CASSISGGQLYGYTF. In nucleotides, the CDR3 is TGTGCCAGTAGTATATCTGGGGGACAGCTCTATGGCTACACCTTC.

The chain joins TRBV18 to TRBJ1-6; D remains ambiguous. Germline CDR1 reads KGHSH; CDR2 reads LQKENI. The germline V and J ends were trimmed by 2 bases and 10 bases, with 9 bases remaining between them. The CDR3 is 13 residues long. The DNA of the CDR3 is TGTGCCAGCTCACCATCCACAACCTCACCCCTCCACTTT. Its protein product is CASSPSTTSPLHF.

The chain joins TRBV2 to TRBJ1-5; weak D call: TRBD1 (5 bases). Germline V gives CDR1 SNHLY, CDR2 FYNNEI. V was clipped by 7 bases and J by 6 bases, with 16 bases between them. CDR3 length: 14 residues. CDR3 residues: CASTGGGVGQPQHF. In nucleotides, the CDR3 is TGTGCCAGCACCGGGGGTGGGGTTGGTCAGCCCCAGCATTTT.

This chain connects TRBV5-1 to TRBJ2-3; D gene uncertain. Germline loops: CDR1 SGHRS, CDR2 YFSETQ. V lost 4 bases, J lost 3 bases, and 15 bases lay in between. The CDR3 is 15 residues long. The CDR3 region has the DNA TGCGCCAGCAGCCTGGGTTCGCGGTCGACAGATACGCAGTATTTT. The encoded protein is CASSLGSRSTDTQYF.

The gene calls are TRBV3-1 (or the pseudogene TRBV3-2) and TRBJ1-3; no reliable D call. This CDR3 is built from 15 residues. Trimming pared 0 bases from V and 2 bases from J, leaving 8 bases between. Per the germline V gene, CDR1 is LGHDT and CDR2 is YNNKEL (reference sequence). The CDR3 DNA sequence: TGTGCCAGCAGCCAAGATCTTGACACTGGAAACACCATATATTTT. Its protein product is CASSQDLDTGNTIYF.

The chain joins TRBV7-9 to TRBJ2-1; D might be TRBD1 (6 bases). CDR1 is SEHNR, CDR2 FQNEAQ, per germline (reference sequence). The CDR3 is 15 residues long. V gave up 5 bases and J gave up 5 bases, with 16 bases separating them. CDR3 nucleotide sequence: TGTGCCAGCAGCGTTTCCGGGACACTGAACAATGAGCAGTTCTTC. Its protein product is CASSVSGTLNNEQFF.

A few counts support this clone. The chain joins TRBV5-5 to TRBJ2-7, with a possible D match to TRBD2 (6 bases). Trimming shortened V by 1 base and J by 3 bases, and 14 bases separated the two germline ends. The CDR3 sequence is 15 residues long. From germline, CDR1 is SGHKS and CDR2 YYEKEE (reference sequence). The CDR3 sequence: CASSLRGPGDYEQYF. CDR3 coding DNA: TGTGCCAGCAGCTTGAGAGGACCGGGGGACTACGAGCAGTACTTC.

V usage is TRBV19 and J usage is TRBJ1-5; D ambiguous. This CDR3 comprises 14 residues. V lost 5 bases and J 5 bases, leaving 13 bases between the germline ends. The germline V gene encodes CDR1 LNHDA and CDR2 SQIVND (reference sequence). CDR3 loop: CASSSRLNDQPQHF. The DNA for the CDR3 is TGTGCCAGTAGTTCCAGGCTTAACGATCAGCCCCAGCATTTT.

The chain uses TRBV5-4 and TRBJ1-1; 7 nucleotides agree with TRBD1. After removal of 2 bases from V and 2 bases from J, the junction contained 9 bases not matched to a gene. Looked up from germline, CDR1 is SGHNT and CDR2 is YYREEE (reference sequence). The CDR3 loop spans 16 amino acids. The CDR3 DNA reads TGTGCCAGCAGCTTCGAAACAGGGGCGGGAAACACTGAAGCTTTCTTT. Protein product: CASSFETGAGNTEAFF.

As concerns this clone: The identical CDR3 is also encoded by other nucleotide sequences in the sample. This rearrangement joins TRBV12-3 or TRBV12-4 to TRBJ1-4; the D gene is possibly TRBD1 (6 bases). V dropped 3 bases and J dropped 9 bases, with 8 bases sitting between them. The CDR3 contains 12 residues. CDR3 in DNA: TGTGCCAGCAGTTTTGGACAGCAAAAACTGTTTTTT. Its protein is CASSFGQQKLFF.

CDR3 in amino acids: CAISESNGSGNTIYF. Here the CDR3 DNA reads TGTGCCATCAGTGAGTCGAACGGGAGTGGAAACACCATATATTTT. The chain uses TRBV10-3 and TRBJ1-3, with no clear D. Per germline, CDR1 ENHRY and CDR2 SYGVKD. This CDR3 contains 15 residues. Trimming took off 0 bases at V and 3 bases at J, with 9 bases between the two ends.

J is TRBJ1-6 and V is TRBV3-1 (or the pseudogene TRBV3-2); the match to TRBD1 covers 7 bases. The V gene end was trimmed by 0 bases and the J gene end by 10 bases; junction bases not matched to a gene: 12. Germline lookup yields CDR1 LGHDT and CDR2 YNNKEL (reference sequence). CDR3 length equals 17 residues. CDR3 bases: TGTGCCAGCAGCCAAGAAAGGAGACAGGGTCGGCAATCACCCCTCCACTTT. Amino acid sequence: CASSQERRQGRQSPLHF.

The chain uses TRBV12-3 or TRBV12-4 and TRBJ2-1; D not resolved. V lost 6 bases and J 9 bases, leaving 12 bases between the germline ends. The CDR3 has 12 amino acids. The CDR3 DNA is TGTGCCAGCAGCGGAGTTTTAGGTGAGCAGTTCTTC. Translated, it gives CASSGVLGEQFF.

The V call is TRBV18, the J call TRBJ2-7, with D maybe TRBD2 (6 bases). V was shortened by 2 bases and J by 0 bases, with 8 bases between the two germline ends. The CDR3 spans 14 residues. Looked up from germline, CDR1 is KGHSH and CDR2 is LQKENI. CDR3 in DNA: TGTGCCAGCTCACCAGTCGGGAGCTCCTACGAGCAGTACTTC. This codes for CASSPVGSSYEQYF.

CDR3 loop: CASSFGGGANQPQHF. In nucleotides, the CDR3 is TGTGCCAGCAGTTTTGGTGGGGGGGCCAATCAGCCCCAGCATTTT. The V gene is TRBV28, the J gene TRBJ1-5; a weak D match, TRBD1 (6 bases). The CDR3 extends over 15 amino acids. The V gene lost 3 bases and the J gene lost 3 bases, with 12 bases spanning the gap. The V gene's germline CDR1 is MDHEN and CDR2 SYDVKM.

The J gene is TRBJ1-1, the V gene TRBV19; D is possibly TRBD1 (5 bases). This CDR3 is 16 amino acids long. V was cut by 5 bases and J by 4 bases, with 20 bases left in between. Germline loops: CDR1 LNHDA, CDR2 SQIVND (reference sequence). The CDR3: CASSFSGSTLGTEAFF. The CDR3 DNA reads TGTGCCAGTAGTTTTTCAGGGTCGACTCTGGGCACTGAAGCTTTCTTT. Looking up the rest from reference TRBV19 and TRBJ1-1 gives the full variable domain: DGGITQSPKYLFRKEGQNVTLSCEQNLNHDAMYWYRQDPGQGLRLIYYSQIVNDFQKGDIAEGYSVSREKKESFPLTVTSAQKNPTAFYLCASSFSGSTLGTEAFFGQGTRLTVV.

V and J are TRBV12-3 or TRBV12-4 and TRBJ1-2, with D unclear. V dropped 5 bases and J dropped 10 bases, with 17 bases sitting between them. The length of the CDR3 is 13 residues. The CDR3, as DNA: TGTGCCAGCAGTCGAGCTGCGGGCTCTCCCTACACCTTC. Protein product: CASSRAAGSPYTF.